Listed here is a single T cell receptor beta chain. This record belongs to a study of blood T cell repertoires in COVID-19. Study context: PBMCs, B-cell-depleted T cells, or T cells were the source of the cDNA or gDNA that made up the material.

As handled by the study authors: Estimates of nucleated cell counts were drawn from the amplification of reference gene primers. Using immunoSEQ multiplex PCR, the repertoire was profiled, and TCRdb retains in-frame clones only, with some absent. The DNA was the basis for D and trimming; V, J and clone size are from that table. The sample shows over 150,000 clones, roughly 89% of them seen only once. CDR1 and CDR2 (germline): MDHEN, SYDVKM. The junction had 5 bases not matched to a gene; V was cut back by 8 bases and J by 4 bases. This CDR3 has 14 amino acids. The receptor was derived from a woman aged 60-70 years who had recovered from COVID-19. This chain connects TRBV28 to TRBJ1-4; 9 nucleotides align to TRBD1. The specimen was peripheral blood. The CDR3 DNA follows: TGTGCCAGCGTCCCGGGACAGGGTAATGAAAAACTGTTTTTT. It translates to CASVPGQGNEKLFF.